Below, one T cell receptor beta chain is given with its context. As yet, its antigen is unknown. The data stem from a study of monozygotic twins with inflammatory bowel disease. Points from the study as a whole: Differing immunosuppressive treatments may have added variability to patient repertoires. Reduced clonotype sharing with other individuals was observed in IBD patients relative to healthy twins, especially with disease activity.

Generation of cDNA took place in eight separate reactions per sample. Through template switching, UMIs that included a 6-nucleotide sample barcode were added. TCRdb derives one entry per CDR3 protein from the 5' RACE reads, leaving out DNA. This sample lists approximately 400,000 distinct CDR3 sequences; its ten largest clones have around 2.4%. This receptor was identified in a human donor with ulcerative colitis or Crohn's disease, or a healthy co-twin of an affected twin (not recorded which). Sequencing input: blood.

This CDR3 is CASSQGSGGLDNEQFF. The gene calls are TRBV4-2 and TRBJ2-1; TCRdb names TRBD2, which stays unverified in the absence of DNA. The CDR3 covers 16 residues. In germline, CDR1 is LGHNA, CDR2 YNFKEQ.